This entry lists 23 T cell receptor beta chains sequenced from one sample in a study of blood T cell repertoires in COVID-19. Assay used: immunoSEQ multiplex PCR; TCRdb lists only in-frame clones, some missing. The table includes more than 300,000 clones, 88% detected once. The source material was PBMCs or T cells enriched from blood (not recorded which). These receptors originate from a woman between 18 and 29 years old who had recovered from COVID-19.

This CDR3 reads CASSSSTETYSNQPQHF. The CDR3 nucleotides are TGTGCCAGCAGCTCCTCGACAGAGACCTATAGCAATCAGCCCCAGCATTTT. V gene TRBV5-6 combines with J gene TRBJ1-5; D possibly corresponds to TRBD1 (5 bases). Germline V gives CDR1 SGHDT, CDR2 YYEEEE. V lost 3 bases, J lost 0 bases, and 16 bases lay in between. The CDR3 sequence is 17 residues long. The full variable domain, completed using reference TRBV5-6 and TRBJ1-5, is DAGVTQSPTHLIKTRGQQVTLRCSPKSGHDTVSWYQQALGQGPQFIFQYYEEEERQRGNFPDRFSGHQFPNYSSELNVNALLLGDSALYLCASSSSTETYSNQPQHFGDGTRLSIL.

V gene TRBV30 combines with J gene TRBJ1-1, with TRBD1 matching 9 bases. With V trimmed by 8 bases and J by 12 bases, 16 bases remained unmatched. The CDR3 covers 13 residues. Germline lookup yields CDR1 GTSNPN and CDR2 SVGIG (reference sequence). The CDR3 DNA sequence: TGTGCCCGTACTACAACGACAGGGGGTAAGACTTTCTTT. It yields the protein CARTTTTGGKTFF. Complete variable domain (other parts from reference TRBV30 and TRBJ1-1): SQTIHQWPATLVQPVGSPLSLECTVEGTSNPNLYWYRQAAGRGLQLLFYSVGIGQISSEVPQNLSASRPQDRQFILSSKKLLLSDSGFYLCARTTTTGGKTFFGQGTRLTVV.

This chain links TRBV6-5 with TRBJ1-3, with D unresolved. This CDR3 region has 14 residues. Germline V gives CDR1 MNHEY, CDR2 SVGAGI. With 5 bases removed from V and 3 bases from J, the gap between germline ends came to 11 bases. The DNA for the CDR3 is TGTGCCAGCAGTCGGAGCAGCCGTGGAAACACCATATATTTT. Amino acids: CASSRSSRGNTIYF.

The chain combines TRBV25-1 with TRBJ1-6, with D possibly being TRBD1 (5 bases). The CDR3 runs to 14 residues. Looked up from germline, CDR1 is MGHDK and CDR2 is SYGVNS. V lost 4 bases, J lost 9 bases, and 13 bases lay in between. This CDR3 reads CASSGQGKGSPLHF. For the CDR3, the DNA is TGTGCCAGCAGTGGCCAGGGCAAGGGTTCACCCCTCCACTTT.

The genes are TRBV4-2 and TRBJ2-7; tentatively, D is TRBD1 (6 bases). This CDR3 is built from 16 residues. Trimming removed 1 base at V and 0 bases at J, with 13 bases between. Germline CDR1 reads LGHNA; CDR2 reads YNFKEQ. CDR3 residues: CASSQGNRASSYEQYF. The CDR3 DNA follows: TGTGCCAGCAGCCAAGGGAACAGGGCCTCCTCCTACGAGCAGTACTTC.

This chain joins TRBV28 and TRBJ1-4, with D unresolved. The CDR3 loop spans 14 amino acids. Germline V lookup: CDR1 MDHEN, CDR2 SYDVKM. The ends were cut back, 6 bases at V and 4 bases at J, with 12 bases in the middle. The CDR3 region has the DNA TGTGCCAGCAGCCCTTTAGCGGTTAATGAAAAACTGTTTTTT. It encodes CASSPLAVNEKLFF.

The chain combines TRBV27 with TRBJ1-5; tentatively, D is TRBD1 (6 bases). CDR3 length equals 18 residues. Germline assignment: CDR1 MNHEY and CDR2 SMNVEV (reference sequence). Trimming stripped 5 bases from V and 3 bases from J, with 23 bases between. The CDR3 DNA sequence: TGTGCCAGCAGTCCCGTCTTCGGGACAAAAAAAACCAATCAGCCCCAGCATTTT. Translating gives CASSPVFGTKKTNQPQHF.

This chain joins TRBV4-3 and TRBJ1-2; the D gene is possibly TRBD1 (6 bases). The length of the CDR3 is 17 residues. Germline CDR1 reads LGHNA; CDR2 reads YSLEER. The V gene lost 1 base and the J gene lost 6 bases, with 21 bases spanning the gap. This chain's CDR3 is CASSQALIRTAFNGYTF. The CDR3 nucleotides are TGCGCCAGCAGCCAAGCCTTAATTCGGACAGCTTTCAATGGCTACACCTTC.

The chain couples TRBV25-1 to TRBJ2-2, with TRBD1 identical over 7 bases. V lost 3 bases, J lost 4 bases, and 5 bases stayed unmatched. The CDR3 runs 15 residues. The germline V gene has CDR1 MGHDK and CDR2 SYGVNS. CDR3 coding DNA: TGTGCCAGCAGTGACTCGGGACAGATCACCGGGGAGCTGTTTTTT. Translating gives CASSDSGQITGELFF.

The genes are TRBV29-1 and TRBJ1-2; tentatively, D is TRBD1 (6 bases). CDR1 is SQVTM, CDR2 ANQGSEA, per germline. The CDR3 is 13 amino acids. Deletions cut 4 bases from V and 7 bases from J, with 16 bases between. The CDR3 protein is CSVVSQGPSGYTF. In nucleotides, the CDR3 is TGCAGCGTTGTGTCCCAGGGGCCCAGTGGCTACACCTTC.

The chain is built from TRBV4-1 and TRBJ1-5; 8 bases line up with TRBD1. From germline, CDR1 is MGHRA and CDR2 YSYEKL. The V and J ends lost 1 base and 6 bases, in that order; junction bases with no gene match: 11. The CDR3 has 17 residues. The CDR3 loop reads CASSQASGDRGGQPQHF. CDR3 in DNA: TGCGCCAGCAGCCAAGCTTCCGGCGACAGGGGAGGTCAGCCCCAGCATTTT.

V gene TRBV6-5 combines with J gene TRBJ1-3; no definite D call. The CDR3 runs to 15 residues. Germline V gives CDR1 MNHEY, CDR2 SVGAGI. The V and J ends lost 9 bases and 0 bases respectively, with 15 bases between them. This CDR3 reads CASREGGGSGNTIYF. The CDR3, as DNA: TGTGCCAGTAGGGAGGGAGGAGGCTCTGGAAACACCATATATTTT.

This chain links TRBV10-3 with TRBJ1-1; D unclear. Trimming took off 4 bases at V and 0 bases at J, with 15 bases between the two ends. CDR1 is ENHRY, CDR2 SYGVKD, per germline. The CDR3 covers 16 residues. CDR3 amino acids: CAISGTGGRMNTEAFF. The CDR3, as DNA: TGTGCCATCAGTGGGACGGGAGGACGGATGAACACTGAAGCTTTCTTT.

This clone was observed a few times. The chain couples TRBV6-2 or TRBV6-3 to TRBJ2-1, with 12 bases lining up with TRBD2. The germline V gene has CDR1 MNHEY and CDR2 SVGEGT. The CDR3 is made up of 15 amino acids. J gave up 7 bases and V 2 bases, and 3 bases lay outside the gene matches. The CDR3 nucleotides read TGTGCCAGCAGTTACGGGCTAGCGGGGGGGAATGAGCAGTTCTTC. This encodes CASSYGLAGGNEQFF.

The chain recombines TRBV7-6 with TRBJ2-2; TRBD2 aligns across 10 bases. Trimming took 5 bases from V and 1 from J; bases not matched to a gene: 7. Germline CDR1 SGHVS, CDR2 FNYEAQ. CDR3 length equals 17 residues. The CDR3 sequence is CASSLILAGGNTGELFF. The CDR3 region has the DNA TGTGCCAGCAGCCTCATCTTAGCGGGGGGGAACACCGGGGAGCTGTTTTTT.

V and J are TRBV21-1 and TRBJ1-6. TRBV21-1 is designated a pseudogene. CDR3 length equals 15 residues. For the CDR3, the DNA is TGTGCCAGCAGCGCGTCGGGTTGGGAGAATTCACCCCTCCACTTT. Its protein is CASSASGWENSPLHF.

The chain is built from TRBV5-1 and TRBJ2-4, with D unresolved. The V and J ends lost 0 bases and 0 bases respectively, with 7 bases between them. The CDR3 is 15 residues long. Germline CDR1 reads SGHRS; CDR2 reads YFSETQ. This CDR3 is CASSLGSLAKNIQYF. In nucleotides, the CDR3 is TGCGCCAGCAGCTTGGGGAGCCTAGCCAAAAACATTCAGTACTTC.

The chain has TRBV5-1 and TRBJ2-7; 8 bases fit TRBD1. Unmatched junction bases numbered 8, after V lost 5 bases and J lost 7 bases. The germline V gene encodes CDR1 SGHRS and CDR2 YFSETQ. The CDR3 extends over 13 amino acids. DNA for the CDR3: TGCGCCAGCAGAGACAGGGGAGCAGGAGAGCAGTACTTC. Protein: CASRDRGAGEQYF.

V usage is TRBV30 and J usage is TRBJ2-5, with 8 bases fitting TRBD2. CDR3 length: 14 amino acids. V was clipped by 8 bases and J by 5 bases; unmatched bases: 13. Germline assignment: CDR1 GTSNPN and CDR2 SVGIG (reference sequence). The CDR3 DNA is TGTGCCGGACGACCGGGACTAGGGCAGGAGACCCAGTACTTC. Translation: CAGRPGLGQETQYF.

This chain links TRBV10-3 with TRBJ2-7; TRBD1 aligns across 8 bases. CDR1 and CDR2 from the germline V gene are ENHRY and SYGVKD. This CDR3 comprises 16 residues. V gave up 3 bases and J gave up 4 bases; unmatched junction bases: 11. CDR3 bases: TGTGCCATCAGTGAAATCTCCGGAGGACAGGGTTACGAGCAGTACTTC. It codes for CAISEISGGQGYEQYF.

The chain recombines TRBV30 with TRBJ2-3; D possibly corresponds to TRBD1 (5 bases). The CDR3 has 16 amino acids. Germline V gene sequence: CDR1 GTSNPN, CDR2 SVGIG (reference sequence). V was cut by 4 bases and J by 8 bases, with 25 bases left in between. In DNA, the CDR3 is TGTGCCTGGACTACAGGCTTAAGCCCCGCACCGGGTACGCAGTATTTT. It translates to CAWTTGLSPAPGTQYF.

The genes are TRBV7-9 and TRBJ1-4; a possible D gene is TRBD1 (5 bases). The CDR3 runs to 15 residues. CDR1 and CDR2 from the germline V gene are SEHNR and FQNEAQ (reference sequence). Trimming cost V 4 bases and J 5 bases, with 14 bases left between them. The CDR3 nucleotides read TGTGCCAGCAGCTCCCCTGACAGATTGAATGAAAAACTGTTTTTT. Encoded protein: CASSSPDRLNEKLFF.

The CDR3 sequence: CASSLVGGGPDTQYF. The CDR3 DNA reads TGTGCCAGCAGCTTAGTCGGCGGGGGCCCCGATACGCAGTATTTT. The chain links TRBV11-2 to TRBJ2-3, with D possibly matching TRBD2 (7 bases). Germline values: CDR1 SGHAT, CDR2 FQNNGV. The V and J ends lost 1 base and 6 bases respectively, with 14 bases between them. The CDR3 contains 15 residues.